The present T cell receptor beta chain was sequenced within a study of neurological immune-mediated disorders. V dropped 7 bases and J dropped 6 bases, with 15 bases sitting between them. CDR3 size: 14 residues. This clonotype was seen ten or more times. TCRdb re-called the 5' RACE reads with MiXCR, one entry per CDR3 protein. This table has about 44,000 distinct CDR3 sequences, roughly 21% appearing once. Time point meaning: technical triplicate 3. The source of this sequence is a man aged 55 to 70 with HTLV-1-associated myelopathy (HAM/TSP). The sample taken for sequencing was PBMCs. This chain uses TRBV12-3 or TRBV12-4 with TRBJ2-2; the D is unclear. CDR3 in amino acids: CASTLGPAAGELFF. The CDR3 DNA reads TGTGCCAGCACCCTCGGCCCGGCGGCCGGGGAGCTGTTTTTT.